Listed here are 25 T cell receptor beta chains from one sample, sequenced in a study of T cell changes during pregnancy in multiple sclerosis. Clones were sequenced by immunoSEQ multiplex PCR, and TCRdb holds only the in-frame ones, with some missing. The sample contains under 45,000 clones, around 93% of which appear only once. The source was CD4+ T cells from peripheral blood mononuclear cells, collected in the third trimester of pregnancy. The source of these receptors is a female donor in good health, enrolled as a control in a pregnancy study.

The sample holds one count of this clone. V is TRBV5-8 and J is TRBJ2-5; TRBD2 might be the D (6 bases). The V end was cut by 4 bases, the J end by 6 bases, with 19 bases between. This CDR3 contains 15 residues. Per germline, CDR1 SGHTS and CDR2 YDEGEE. In nucleotides, the CDR3 is TGTGCCAGCAGCATTACTAGCACGCGGCGTCAGACCCAGTACTTC. Protein product: CASSITSTRRQTQYF.

This clone has a single count. The chain is built from TRBV5-1 and TRBJ1-5; 11 bases match TRBD1. Germline trimming cut 2 bases from V and 7 bases from J; bases unmatched to any gene: 5. Germline CDR1 and CDR2: SGHRS and YFSETQ. CDR3 length: 15 amino acids. CDR3 protein: CASSLTGTGGQPQHF. Here the CDR3 DNA reads TGCGCCAGCAGCTTAACCGGGACAGGGGGACAGCCCCAGCATTTT.

The V call is TRBV5-4, the J call TRBJ2-5, with 11 bases matching TRBD2. The ends lost 2 bases at V and 4 bases at J; junction bases unmatched: 7. The CDR3 length is 16 residues. CDR1 is SGHNT, CDR2 YYREEE, per germline (reference sequence). The CDR3 region is CASSFNSGGAGETQYF. In DNA, the CDR3 is TGTGCCAGCAGCTTCAATAGCGGGGGGGCAGGAGAGACCCAGTACTTC.

This chain links TRBV4-3 with TRBJ1-4; the D gene is possibly TRBD1 (6 bases). Germline CDR1 reads LGHNA; CDR2 reads YSLEER. This CDR3 has 15 amino acids. Trimming took off 0 bases at V and 3 bases at J, with 8 bases between the two ends. This CDR3 reads CASSQDTGPNEKLFF. CDR3 nucleotide sequence: TGCGCCAGCAGCCAAGATACAGGGCCTAATGAAAAACTGTTTTTT.

The chain links TRBV19 to TRBJ2-5; D might be TRBD2 (6 bases). With 2 bases removed from V and 5 bases from J, the gap between germline ends came to 12 bases. Germline CDR1 LNHDA, CDR2 SQIVND (reference sequence). This CDR3 is 14 amino acids long. CDR3 in DNA: TGTGCCAGTAGTATATCTCTAGCGAGGGAGACCCAGTACTTC. This gives the protein CASSISLARETQYF.

The chain links TRBV6-6 to TRBJ1-2; tentative D call: TRBD1 (6 bases). Germline values: CDR1 MNHNY, CDR2 SVGAGI (reference sequence). Deletions cut 5 bases from V and 8 bases from J, with 12 bases between. The CDR3 contains 12 residues. Written as DNA, the CDR3 is TGTGCCAGCAGTCTCGCAGGGGCCGGCTACACCTTC. Translated: CASSLAGAGYTF.

V gene TRBV27 combines with J gene TRBJ2-7, with D tentatively TRBD2 (5 bases). V was trimmed by 2 bases and J by 4 bases, leaving 18 bases between them. Germline assignment: CDR1 MNHEY and CDR2 SMNVEV (reference sequence). CDR3 size: 16 residues. The CDR3 protein is CASSLVGPGRIYEQYF. The CDR3 bases are TGTGCCAGCAGTTTAGTAGGTCCGGGGAGAATTTACGAGCAGTACTTC.

The chain links TRBV15 to TRBJ2-5; D is undetermined. CDR1 and CDR2 from the germline V gene are LNHNV and YYDKDF (reference sequence). Trimming shortened V by 1 base and J by 5 bases, and 8 bases separated the two germline ends. The CDR3 length is 13 residues. The CDR3 reads CATSRVFMETQYF. The CDR3 DNA follows: TGTGCCACCAGCAGAGTATTTATGGAGACCCAGTACTTC.

In this sample, this clone turned up once. V usage is TRBV5-6 and J usage is TRBJ2-2, with D perhaps matching TRBD1 (6 bases). The CDR3 is made up of 14 amino acids. Germline assignment: CDR1 SGHDT and CDR2 YYEEEE. V was pared by 4 bases and J by 7 bases, with 14 bases between. In DNA, the CDR3 is TGTGCCAGCAGCATACAGGGATTGGACGGGGAGCTGTTTTTT. As protein: CASSIQGLDGELFF.

This chain joins TRBV6-5 and TRBJ2-5; possibly TRBD2 for D (6 bases). Germline lookup yields CDR1 MNHEY and CDR2 SVGAGI. This CDR3 is 12 amino acids long. Trimming took 2 bases from V and 7 from J, leaving 8 bases between them. CDR3 sequence reads: CASSYLGGTQYF. CDR3 nucleotide sequence: TGTGCCAGCAGTTACCTCGGGGGGACCCAGTACTTC.

The chain combines TRBV12-5 with TRBJ1-1, with D perhaps matching TRBD1 (6 bases). V dropped 0 bases and J dropped 0 bases, with 23 bases sitting between them. The CDR3 loop spans 20 amino acids. Germline V gives CDR1 LGHNT, CDR2 FRNRAP. CDR3 nucleotide sequence: TGTGCTAGTGGTTTGGTCCGAGCGGGAGGGGTTTGGGACATGAACACTGAAGCTTTCTTT. Translation gives CASGLVRAGGVWDMNTEAFF.

The V call is TRBV18, the J call TRBJ2-3, with D tentatively TRBD2 (7 bases). V lost 1 base, J lost 5 bases, and 13 bases lay in between. Per the germline V gene, CDR1 is KGHSH and CDR2 is LQKENI. This CDR3 has 15 amino acids. The CDR3 reads CASSPRGGPLDTQYF. Written as DNA, the CDR3 is TGTGCCAGCTCACCACGGGGGGGCCCGCTAGATACGCAGTATTTT.

V usage is TRBV19 and J usage is TRBJ1-5, with 10 positions matching TRBD1. The CDR3 runs to 24 residues. Germline lookup yields CDR1 LNHDA and CDR2 SQIVND (reference sequence). Germline trimming cut 5 bases from V and 0 bases from J; bases unmatched to any gene: 28. CDR3 nucleotides: TGTGCCAGTAGTCCAATCCCCCCGGGACAGGGGTTCACCGGGGACTTTCATAGCAATCAGCCCCAGCATTTT. It is translated as CASSPIPPGQGFTGDFHSNQPQHF.

The chain couples TRBV7-2 to TRBJ1-3; D unresolved. The V gene's germline CDR1 is SGHTA and CDR2 FQGNSA. Deletions cut 1 base from V and 0 bases from J, with 7 bases between. This CDR3 region has 15 residues. CDR3 coding DNA: TGTGCCAGCAGCTTAGACACCACCTCTGGAAACACCATATATTTT. It yields the protein CASSLDTTSGNTIYF.

V is TRBV30 and J is TRBJ1-3, with 7 positions matching TRBD1. Germline-derived CDR1 and CDR2 are GTSNPN and SVGIG (reference sequence). The CDR3 is 15 residues long. V trimming: 3 bases; J trimming: 4 bases; junction bases outside the gene matches: 9. As DNA, the CDR3 is TGTGCCTGGAGCAGAGACAGGGCGGGGGGAAACACCATATATTTT. It is translated as CAWSRDRAGGNTIYF.

This chain uses TRBV5-1 with TRBJ2-5, with 11 bases matching TRBD2. The CDR3 runs to 15 residues. The V and J ends lost 0 bases and 5 bases, in that order; junction bases with no gene match: 3. Germline V lookup: CDR1 SGHRS, CDR2 YFSETQ. DNA of the CDR3: TGCGCCAGCAGCTTGGGGACTAGCGGGTTGGAGACCCAGTACTTC. Translation: CASSLGTSGLETQYF.

The J gene is TRBJ2-1, the V gene TRBV29-1, with 10 nucleotides matching TRBD1. CDR1 and CDR2 (germline): SQVTM, ANQGSEA. The V and J ends lost 7 bases and 0 bases, in that order; junction bases with no gene match: 0. The CDR3 runs 13 residues. Here the CDR3 reads CSGDRGSYNEQFF. DNA of the CDR3: TGCAGCGGGGACAGGGGCTCCTACAATGAGCAGTTCTTC.

The chain combines TRBV29-1 with TRBJ1-1; TRBD1 agrees at 9 bases. CDR3 length: 12 residues. From germline, CDR1 is SQVTM and CDR2 ANQGSEA. J lost 1 base, V lost 8 bases, and 2 bases had no gene match. CDR3 amino acids: CSTTGGNTEAFF. CDR3 nucleotides: TGCAGCACGACAGGGGGGAACACTGAAGCTTTCTTT.

The rearrangement joins TRBV6-6 to TRBJ2-7; D call uncertain. Germline-derived CDR1 and CDR2 are MNHNY and SVGAGI (reference sequence). The CDR3 extends over 15 amino acids. V dropped 2 bases and J dropped 2 bases, with 13 bases sitting between them. This CDR3 reads CASSYDNTLPYEQYF. CDR3 nucleotides: TGTGCCAGCAGTTACGATAATACCCTACCCTACGAGCAGTACTTC.

This chain joins TRBV5-1 and TRBJ2-1; 9 nucleotides align to TRBD2. The ends lost 2 bases at V and 8 bases at J; junction bases unmatched: 8. The CDR3 extends over 15 amino acids. CDR1 is SGHRS, CDR2 YFSETQ, per germline. The CDR3 sequence is CASSFQRGAGDEQFF. For the CDR3, the DNA is TGCGCCAGCAGCTTCCAGCGGGGGGCGGGCGATGAGCAGTTCTTC.

This clone was observed a handful of times. The gene calls are TRBV18 and TRBJ1-1; 7 bases align to TRBD1. Germline loops: CDR1 KGHSH, CDR2 LQKENI. The CDR3 totals 15 residues. V trimming: 3 bases; J trimming: 7 bases; junction bases outside the gene matches: 11. In nucleotides, the CDR3 is TGTGCCAGCTCACCCGGGACAGTGGGGTTCGTTGAAGCTTTCTTT. It yields the protein CASSPGTVGFVEAFF.

V is TRBV4-2 and J is TRBJ2-5; D gene uncertain. Germline CDR1 is LGHNA and CDR2 is YNFKEQ. This CDR3 contains 15 residues. The V end was cut by 4 bases, the J end by 4 bases, with 16 bases between. CDR3 DNA sequence: TGTGCCAGCAGCCCAGGCGCTCCCTTCCGAGAGACCCAGTACTTC. This codes for CASSPGAPFRETQYF.

This chain uses TRBV7-9 with TRBJ2-7; D perhaps matches TRBD2 (5 bases). This CDR3 is 15 amino acids long. Between the trimmed V and J ends, which lost 1 base and 2 bases, there was a span of 12 bases. The germline V gene encodes CDR1 SEHNR and CDR2 FQNEAQ (reference sequence). CDR3 protein: CASSLETGKAYEQYF. DNA for the CDR3: TGTGCCAGCAGCTTAGAGACCGGGAAAGCCTACGAGCAGTACTTC.

CDR3 sequence reads: CASSYSRGGVYNEQFF. The CDR3 region has the DNA TGTGCCAGCAGTTACTCCCGGGGGGGCGTGTACAATGAGCAGTTCTTC. V is TRBV6-6 and J is TRBJ2-1; 8 bases match TRBD2. The germline V gene has CDR1 MNHNY and CDR2 SVGAGI (reference sequence). The CDR3 sequence is 16 residues long. Trimming took 0 bases from V and 4 from J; bases not matched to a gene: 5.

The chain couples TRBV2 to TRBJ1-2, with 10 bases fitting TRBD1. The V gene end was trimmed by 9 bases and the J gene end by 5 bases; junction bases not matched to a gene: 6. Germline-derived CDR1 and CDR2 are SNHLY and FYNNEI. This CDR3 comprises 13 residues. Here the CDR3 reads CARGQGNRYGYTF. DNA of the CDR3: TGTGCCAGGGGACAGGGGAATCGGTATGGCTACACCTTC.